These 9 T cell receptor beta chains originate from one sample sequenced in a study of blood T cell repertoires in COVID-19 (dated by TCRdb to the early 2020s). The receptor library was made with the immunoSEQ multiplex PCR assay. TCRdb holds this immuneACCESS table with in-frame rearrangements only. Some clones are missing; in checked studies, unresolved V genes explain under half, and the rest has no known cause. The table for this sample lists about 280,000 clones; under 90% of them were counted only once. Around 2% of the sample is in the top ten clones. What was sequenced was peripheral blood. These receptors were obtained from a man aged 50-60 years with acute or convalescent COVID-19.

The gene calls are TRBV6-5 and TRBJ2-3, with 7 bases lining up with TRBD2. V lost 8 bases, J lost 0 bases, and 5 bases stayed unmatched. Germline V gene data show CDR1 as MNHEY and CDR2 as SVGAGI. CDR3 size: 14 residues. The CDR3 DNA is TGTGCCAGCCGGGCTAGCGGTAGCACAGATACGCAGTATTTT. Translated, it gives CASRASGSTDTQYF.

The rearrangement links TRBV4-1 to TRBJ1-3; 9 bases fit TRBD1. Germline CDR1 MGHRA, CDR2 YSYEKL. The CDR3 covers 19 residues. V lost 0 bases and J lost 0; bases outside the gene matches: 9. The CDR3 DNA reads TGCGCCAGCAGCCAAGAGCGGGGACAGGGAACAGTCTCTGGAAACACCATATATTTT. It specifies CASSQERGQGTVSGNTIYF.

The V gene is TRBV30, the J gene TRBJ1-2; D is uncertain. Trimming left V 7 bases short and J 8 bases short, with 14 bases between. Germline loops: CDR1 GTSNPN, CDR2 SVGIG (reference sequence). The CDR3 spans 11 residues. The CDR3 DNA sequence: TGTGCCTCGGCTAGTTCGATCGGCTACACCTTC. It encodes CASASSIGYTF.

This chain joins TRBV5-1 and TRBJ2-1, with 7 positions matching TRBD2. This CDR3 spans 14 amino acids. Germline CDR1 and CDR2: SGHRS and YFSETQ. Losses at the gene ends were 2 bases for V and 7 bases for J; bases not matched to a gene: 6. The CDR3 bases are TGCGCCAGCAGCTTAGCGGGGCGCCCTAATGAGCAGTTCTTC. This encodes CASSLAGRPNEQFF.

CDR3 loop: CASSESGTNFYEQYF. In DNA, the CDR3 is TGCGCCAGCAGTGAGTCGGGGACAAATTTCTACGAGCAGTACTTC. The chain carries TRBV10-1 and TRBJ2-7; D may be TRBD1 (6 bases). Germline V CDR1 and CDR2: WNHNN, SYGVQD (reference sequence). This CDR3 contains 15 residues. V lost 0 bases to trimming and J lost 3 bases, with 12 bases between them.

The chain recombines TRBV27 with TRBJ1-6; D gene unclear. Trimming took 7 bases from V and 0 from J, leaving 13 bases between them. Germline-derived CDR1 and CDR2 are MNHEY and SMNVEV (reference sequence). The CDR3 is made up of 16 amino acids. CDR3 region: CASTTTWSSYNSPLHF. CDR3 bases: TGTGCCAGCACCACCACCTGGAGCTCCTATAATTCACCCCTCCACTTT.

The rearrangement links TRBV6-5 to TRBJ1-3, with TRBD1 matching over 7 bases. Germline V gene data show CDR1 as MNHEY and CDR2 as SVGAGI. This CDR3 has 15 residues. The junction had 5 bases not matched to a gene; V was cut back by 6 bases and J by 0 bases. CDR3 bases: TGTGCCAGCAGCAAGGACAGGTCCTCTGGAAACACCATATATTTT. It codes for CASSKDRSSGNTIYF.

This clone has just one count. This chain joins TRBV27 and TRBJ1-2; 12 bases are a match to TRBD1. Looked up from germline, CDR1 is MNHEY and CDR2 is SMNVEV (reference sequence). This CDR3 is 15 amino acids long. J was trimmed by 4 bases and V by 7 bases; bases with no gene match: 7. The CDR3 region has the DNA TGTGCCAGCACCTTCCGGGACAGGGGGCCCTATGGCTACACCTTC. It encodes CASTFRDRGPYGYTF.

The chain uses TRBV6-2 or TRBV6-3 and TRBJ1-5, with 7 bases lining up with TRBD1. J lost 5 bases, V lost 4 bases, and 5 bases had no gene match. Germline loops: CDR1 MNHEY, CDR2 SVGEGT. The CDR3 has 14 amino acids. Written as DNA, the CDR3 is TGTGCCAGCAGTTCGACAGGGTTCCATCAGCCCCAGCATTTT. Translated, it gives CASSSTGFHQPQHF.